The source of this T cell receptor (beta chain) is a study of T cells in Graves' hyperthyroidism and ophthalmopathy. RNA transcripts yielded amplified TCR beta CDR3 regions. The study used the HTBI primer set for a first-round RT-PCR of the TCR CDR3. TCRdb ran MiXCR on the multiplex PCR reads and lists one entry per CDR3 protein. Here the sample spans 690,000 or so distinct CDR3 sequences, around 20% being singletons. Findings and caveats of the study: Ophthalmopathy, which appeared later, was predicted by the model a median around 6.9 months before onset. Most thyroid-expanded clonotypes above 0.001 were also found in blood.

Exclusion followed for patients with uncontrolled infection, other autoimmune disease, pregnancy or lactation. Germline V CDR1 and CDR2: MGHRA, YSYEKL. V was shortened by 0 bases and J by 6 bases, with 14 bases between the two germline ends. The CDR3 covers 15 residues. Comment on this clonotype: The antigen remains unidentified.

V gene TRBV4-1 combines with J gene TRBJ1-1; unclear D gene. Input material: blood. This TCR was recovered from a woman aged 50 to 65 with Graves' hyperthyroidism that later progressed to Graves' ophthalmopathy. CDR3 DNA sequence: TGCGCCAGCAGCCAAGACCCAGAGTCAACTTCTGAAGCTTTCTTT. Translating it yields CASSQDPESTSEAFF.